This T cell receptor (beta chain) was identified in a study of blood T cell repertoires in COVID-19. Study-level information: Italy, Spain and the United States were the sources of the convalescent and acute COVID-19 samples. Sample material is recorded as cDNA or gDNA derived from T cells, B-cell-depleted T cells, or PBMCs.

Per the authors' pipeline: The authors estimated nucleated cell counts from reference gene primer amplification. Assay: immunoSEQ multiplex PCR; the TCRdb copy retains only in-frame clones and omits some. That table supplies the V and J calls and clone size; D and trimming were determined from the DNA. The top ten clones hold approximately 0.8% of a sample with fewer than 300,000 clones, approximately 86% of them seen once. Sequenced: peripheral blood. The receptor comes from a woman in her 30s with acute or convalescent COVID-19.

The DNA of the CDR3 is TGTGCCAGCAGCCCAGGGACGGGACTAGCGGGAGGGGAGACCCAGTACTTC. Its translation: CASSPGTGLAGGETQYF. The chain employs TRBV11-3 and TRBJ2-5; 16 nucleotides match TRBD2. The germline V gene has CDR1 SGHNT and CDR2 YENEEA. This CDR3 region has 17 residues. V was clipped by 5 bases and J by 5 bases; unmatched bases: 8. Looking up the rest from reference TRBV11-3 and TRBJ2-5 gives the full variable domain: EAGVVQSPRYKIIEKKQPVAFWCNPISGHNTLYWYLQNLGQGPELLIRYENEEAVDDSQLPKDRFSAERLKGVDSTLKIQPAELGDSAVYLCASSPGTGLAGGETQYFGPGTRLLVL.